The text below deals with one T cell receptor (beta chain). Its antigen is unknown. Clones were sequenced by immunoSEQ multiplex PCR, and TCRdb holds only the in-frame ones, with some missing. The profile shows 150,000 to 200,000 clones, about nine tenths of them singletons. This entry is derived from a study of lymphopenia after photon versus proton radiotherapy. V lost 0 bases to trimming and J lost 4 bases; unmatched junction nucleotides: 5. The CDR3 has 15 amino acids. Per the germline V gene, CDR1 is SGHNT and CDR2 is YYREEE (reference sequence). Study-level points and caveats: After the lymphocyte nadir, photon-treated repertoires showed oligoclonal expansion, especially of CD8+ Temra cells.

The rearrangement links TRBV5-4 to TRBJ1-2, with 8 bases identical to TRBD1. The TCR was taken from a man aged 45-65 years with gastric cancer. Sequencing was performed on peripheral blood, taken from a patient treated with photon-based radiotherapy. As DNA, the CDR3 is TGTGCCAGCAGCTTGGACGACAGGGGAGCCTATGGCTACACCTTC. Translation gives CASSLDDRGAYGYTF.